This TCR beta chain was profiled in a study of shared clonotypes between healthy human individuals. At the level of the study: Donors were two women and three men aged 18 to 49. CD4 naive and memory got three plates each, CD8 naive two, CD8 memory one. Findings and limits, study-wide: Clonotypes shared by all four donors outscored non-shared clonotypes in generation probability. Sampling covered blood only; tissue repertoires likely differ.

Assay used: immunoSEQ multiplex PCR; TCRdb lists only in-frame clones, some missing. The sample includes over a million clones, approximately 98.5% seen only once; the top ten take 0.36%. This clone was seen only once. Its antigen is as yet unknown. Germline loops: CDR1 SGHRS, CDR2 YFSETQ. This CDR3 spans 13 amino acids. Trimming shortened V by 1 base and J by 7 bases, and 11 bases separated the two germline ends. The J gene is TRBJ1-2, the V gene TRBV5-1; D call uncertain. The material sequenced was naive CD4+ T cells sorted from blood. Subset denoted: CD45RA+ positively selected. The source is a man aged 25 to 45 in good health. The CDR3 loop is CASSLRRDGGYTF. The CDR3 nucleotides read TGCGCCAGCAGCTTGAGGAGAGATGGTGGCTACACCTTC.